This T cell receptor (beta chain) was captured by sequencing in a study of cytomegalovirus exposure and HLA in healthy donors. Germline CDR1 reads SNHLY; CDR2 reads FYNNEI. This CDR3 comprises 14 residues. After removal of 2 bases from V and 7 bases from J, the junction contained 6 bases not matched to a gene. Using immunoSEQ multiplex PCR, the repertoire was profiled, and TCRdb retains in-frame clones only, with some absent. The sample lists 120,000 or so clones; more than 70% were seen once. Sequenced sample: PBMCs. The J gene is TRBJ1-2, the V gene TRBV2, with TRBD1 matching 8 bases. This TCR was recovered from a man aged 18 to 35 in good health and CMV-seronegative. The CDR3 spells CASSETRTGTGYTF. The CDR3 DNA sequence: TGTGCCAGCAGTGAAACCCGGACAGGGACTGGCTACACCTTC.